This TCR beta chain was sequenced in a study of cytomegalovirus exposure and HLA in healthy donors. It was with 60 Vbeta and 13 Jbeta primers that the PCR ran. Profiled with immunoSEQ multiplex PCR; TCRdb holds only in-frame clones, not every one. Among approximately 120,000 clones listed, roughly 66% were seen once. The CDR3 extends over 14 amino acids. V was pared by 5 bases and J by 5 bases, with 6 bases of the junction left unmatched. Germline V gives CDR1 SGHAT, CDR2 FQNNGV. The rearrangement joins TRBV11-2 to TRBJ2-7; 10 bases map to TRBD2. The clonotype comes from a man between 60 and 75 years old in good health and CMV-seropositive. The sequenced material came from PBMCs. The CDR3 loop is CASSPSSGGNEQYF. DNA for the CDR3: TGTGCCAGCAGCCCTTCTAGCGGGGGAAACGAGCAGTACTTC.